This is a list of T cell receptor beta chains from one sample in a study of shared clonotypes between healthy human individuals. Method: immunoSEQ multiplex PCR; TCRdb's copy keeps in-frame clones and lacks some. This sample yields some 2.1 million clones, of which around 95% are seen a single time; 0.1% to 0.15% belongs to the top ten. Sequences were obtained from naive CD4+ T cells sorted from blood. The receptors come from a man between 18 and 29 years old in good health. CDR3s include the opening cysteine and the closing phenylalanine or tryptophan. A D gene is named only where the DNA matches it firmly. The size of a clone is reported for some rows only, either as once, few or many, or as a class for expanded clones.

V gene: TRBV5-1; J gene: TRBJ2-5; clone size: .; D gene: TRBD1; CDR3 DNA: TGCGCCAGCAGCTCCGGGACAGGGGGATATCAAGAGACCCAGTACTTC; CDR3 protein: CASSSGTGGYQETQYF
V gene: TRBV6-1; J gene: TRBJ1-4; clone size: .; D gene: .; CDR3 DNA: TGTGCCAGCAGTGAAGGGGAGGGGCGACCAGGGGAAAAACTGTTTTTT; CDR3 protein: CASSEGEGRPGEKLFF
V gene: TRBV9; J gene: TRBJ1-2; clone size: .; D gene: .; CDR3 DNA: TGTGCCAGCAGCCCCCAACAGGCAGGTGGCTACACCTTC; CDR3 protein: CASSPQQAGGYTF
V gene: TRBV5-4; J gene: TRBJ1-1; clone size: .; D gene: .; CDR3 DNA: TGTGCCAGCAGCTTGGGGCACTTGAACACTGAAGCTTTCTTT; CDR3 protein: CASSLGHLNTEAFF
V gene: TRBV4-1; J gene: TRBJ2-1; clone size: .; D gene: .; CDR3 DNA: TGCGCCAGCAGCCAAGAAGCCGGTACTGAGCAGTTCTTC; CDR3 protein: CASSQEAGTEQFF
V gene: TRBV7-2; J gene: TRBJ1-3; clone size: .; D gene: TRBD1; CDR3 DNA: TGTGCCAGCAGCTTTACCAGGACAGGGCCTGGAAACACCATATATTTT; CDR3 protein: CASSFTRTGPGNTIYF
V gene: TRBV7-2; J gene: TRBJ2-7; clone size: .; D gene: TRBD1; CDR3 DNA: TGTGCCAGCAGCTTAAGGGGGCCCTCCTACGAGCAGTACTTC; CDR3 protein: CASSLRGPSYEQYF
V gene: TRBV4-1; J gene: TRBJ1-4; clone size: .; D gene: .; CDR3 DNA: TGCGCCAGCAGCCAATTCCCGGGAAGTAATGAAAAACTGTTTTTT; CDR3 protein: CASSQFPGSNEKLFF
V gene: TRBV5-1; J gene: TRBJ2-1; clone size: once; D gene: .; CDR3 DNA: TGCGCCAGCGGATTCCTAGGCCTAGCAATCGATGAGCAGTTCTTC; CDR3 protein: CASGFLGLAIDEQFF
V gene: TRBV7-2; J gene: TRBJ2-7; clone size: .; D gene: .; CDR3 DNA: TGTGCCAGCAGCCCACGAACGTATGTAAGCGGAGATACCTACGAGCAGTACTTC; CDR3 protein: CASSPRTYVSGDTYEQYF
V gene: TRBV9; J gene: TRBJ2-7; clone size: .; D gene: TRBD1; CDR3 DNA: TGTGCCAGCAGCGTAGCCCCAGGGGGTTACGAGCAGTACTTC; CDR3 protein: CASSVAPGGYEQYF
V gene: TRBV9; J gene: TRBJ2-7; clone size: .; D gene: .; CDR3 DNA: TGTGCCAGCAGCGTCTGGGCTAGGGGCGAGCAGTACTTC; CDR3 protein: CASSVWARGEQYF
V gene: TRBV16; J gene: TRBJ1-1; clone size: .; D gene: .; CDR3 DNA: TGTGCCAGCAGCCAAATCCCGGAGAACACTGAAGCTTTCTTT; CDR3 protein: CASSQIPENTEAFF
V gene: TRBV29-1; J gene: TRBJ1-2; clone size: once; D gene: TRBD1; CDR3 DNA: TGCAGCGTTACCTACGGACAGGGCGCAAACCTAAGAGGTGGCTACACCTTC; CDR3 protein: CSVTYGQGANLRGGYTF
V gene: TRBV13; J gene: TRBJ2-7; clone size: few; D gene: TRBD1; CDR3 DNA: TGTGCCAGCAGCTTAGGGACAGGGTACGAGCAGTACTTC; CDR3 protein: CASSLGTGYEQYF
V gene: TRBV5-1; J gene: TRBJ2-1; clone size: .; D gene: .; CDR3 DNA: TGCGCCAGCTCACCGGGACCAACTAATGAGCAGTTCTTC; CDR3 protein: CASSPGPTNEQFF
V gene: TRBV10-3; J gene: TRBJ1-4; clone size: .; D gene: TRBD1; CDR3 DNA: TGTGCCATCAGTGAGTCGGGACAGGTTGAAAAACTGTTTTTT; CDR3 protein: CAISESGQVEKLFF
V gene: TRBV30; J gene: TRBJ1-6; clone size: .; D gene: TRBD1; CDR3 DNA: TGTGCCTGCCGGACAGGGGATAATTCACCCCTCCACTTT; CDR3 protein: CACRTGDNSPLHF
V gene: TRBV6-5; J gene: TRBJ1-3; clone size: .; D gene: TRBD1; CDR3 DNA: TGTGCCAGCAGTTATACGGGACAGACGTCTGGAAACACCATATATTTT; CDR3 protein: CASSYTGQTSGNTIYF
V gene: TRBV11-2; J gene: TRBJ2-7; clone size: once; D gene: .; CDR3 DNA: TGTGCCAGCAGCTTACAAGGGCCCTCTGGAGAGCAGTACTTC; CDR3 protein: CASSLQGPSGEQYF
V gene: TRBV10-1; J gene: TRBJ2-3; clone size: once; D gene: .; CDR3 DNA: TGCGCCAGCAGTGAGAGGCAAGGCCGCACAGATACGCAGTATTTT; CDR3 protein: CASSERQGRTDTQYF
V gene: TRBV5-6; J gene: TRBJ2-2; clone size: .; D gene: .; CDR3 DNA: TGTGCCAGCAGCTCGTCCCGGGACTCCTACACCGGGGAGCTGTTTTTT; CDR3 protein: CASSSSRDSYTGELFF
V gene: TRBV4-3; J gene: TRBJ2-7; clone size: .; D gene: .; CDR3 DNA: TGCGCCAGCAGCCAAGGGCCGGGTGGGGCCTACGAGCAGTACTTC; CDR3 protein: CASSQGPGGAYEQYF
V gene: TRBV18; J gene: TRBJ1-2; clone size: .; D gene: .; CDR3 DNA: TGTGCCAGCTCACGAGAAGGAGAGGGCTACACCTTC; CDR3 protein: CASSREGEGYTF
V gene: TRBV15; J gene: TRBJ2-5; clone size: .; D gene: TRBD2; CDR3 DNA: TGTGCCACCAGCAGAGATTTGCCTAGCGGGAGCTCTGGAGAGACCCAGTACTTC; CDR3 protein: CATSRDLPSGSSGETQYF
V gene: TRBV19; J gene: TRBJ1-5; clone size: .; D gene: TRBD1; CDR3 DNA: TGTGCCAGTAAAGACAGGGGTTTTCAGCCCCAGCATTTT; CDR3 protein: CASKDRGFQPQHF
V gene: TRBV7-2; J gene: TRBJ2-7; clone size: .; D gene: .; CDR3 DNA: TGTGCCAGCAGCCAGAGCGGCGGTCGGGAGCAGTACTTC; CDR3 protein: CASSQSGGREQYF
V gene: TRBV6-1; J gene: TRBJ1-2; clone size: .; D gene: .; CDR3 DNA: TGTGCCAGCAGTGTGGCTCGCAACTATGGCTACACCTTC; CDR3 protein: CASSVARNYGYTF
V gene: TRBV2; J gene: TRBJ1-5; clone size: .; D gene: .; CDR3 DNA: TGTGCCAGCAGTGGGAATGGACGAGGTGGCAATCAGCCCCAGCATTTT; CDR3 protein: CASSGNGRGGNQPQHF
V gene: TRBV9; J gene: TRBJ2-1; clone size: .; D gene: .; CDR3 DNA: TGTGCCAGCAGCGTAGGAGGGGTCTACAATGAGCAGTTCTTC; CDR3 protein: CASSVGGVYNEQFF
V gene: TRBV5-1; J gene: TRBJ2-7; clone size: .; D gene: .; CDR3 DNA: TGCGCCAGCAGCAAGGTCTCGTCCGAGCAGTACTTC; CDR3 protein: CASSKVSSEQYF
V gene: TRBV5-4; J gene: TRBJ2-5; clone size: .; D gene: .; CDR3 DNA: TGTGCCACCGGGACCAGTCAAGAGACCCAGTACTTC; CDR3 protein: CATGTSQETQYF
V gene: TRBV18; J gene: TRBJ1-3; clone size: .; D gene: .; CDR3 DNA: TGTGCCAGCTCACGCACCCCGGATGGAAACACCATATATTTT; CDR3 protein: CASSRTPDGNTIYF
V gene: TRBV11-2; J gene: TRBJ1-1; clone size: .; D gene: .; CDR3 DNA: TGTGCCAGCAGCCCCACCTCCGGGCAGAACACTGAAGCTTTCTTT; CDR3 protein: CASSPTSGQNTEAFF
V gene: TRBV19; J gene: TRBJ2-7; clone size: .; D gene: .; CDR3 DNA: TGTGCCAGTAGTATAGCAGCAGGGCTGGGCGAGCAGTACTTC; CDR3 protein: CASSIAAGLGEQYF
V gene: TRBV12-2; J gene: TRBJ1-3; clone size: .; D gene: .; CDR3 DNA: TGTGCAAGTCGCTTGCAGGGCCCTGGAAACACCATATATTTT; CDR3 protein: CASRLQGPGNTIYF
V gene: TRBV10-2; J gene: TRBJ1-5; clone size: .; D gene: .; CDR3 DNA: TGCGCCAGCTCAACTCAGGGAGATCAGCCCCAGCATTTT; CDR3 protein: CASSTQGDQPQHF
V gene: TRBV30; J gene: TRBJ2-3; clone size: .; D gene: .; CDR3 DNA: TGTGCCTGGAGTGTCTTTGACACAGATACGCAGTATTTT; CDR3 protein: CAWSVFDTDTQYF
V gene: TRBV28; J gene: TRBJ2-6; clone size: once; D gene: .; CDR3 DNA: TGTGCCAGCAGTTTAGGTCGATGGGGGGACCCCTCTGGGGCCAACGTCCTGACTTTC; CDR3 protein: CASSLGRWGDPSGANVLTF
V gene: TRBV7-6; J gene: TRBJ2-5; clone size: .; D gene: .; CDR3 DNA: TGTGCCAGCAGCTTAGACAATGCGGAAGAGACCCAGTACTTC; CDR3 protein: CASSLDNAEETQYF
V gene: TRBV30; J gene: TRBJ2-2; clone size: .; D gene: .; CDR3 DNA: TGTGCCTACCCGGCCCGGGCGAACACCGGGGAGCTGTTTTTT; CDR3 protein: CAYPARANTGELFF
V gene: TRBV25-1; J gene: TRBJ2-3; clone size: .; D gene: .; CDR3 DNA: TGTGCCAGCAGTCGGATAGATACGCAGTATTTT; CDR3 protein: CASSRIDTQYF
V gene: TRBV6-5; J gene: TRBJ1-4; clone size: .; D gene: .; CDR3 DNA: TGTGCCAGCAGTAGGGGAAGGACTAATGAAAAACTGTTTTTT; CDR3 protein: CASSRGRTNEKLFF
V gene: TRBV5-6; J gene: TRBJ2-7; clone size: .; D gene: TRBD1; CDR3 DNA: TGTGCCAGCAGCCCATGGACAGGGGGCAACGACGAGCAGTACTTC; CDR3 protein: CASSPWTGGNDEQYF
V gene: TRBV29-1; J gene: TRBJ2-7; clone size: .; D gene: TRBD1; CDR3 DNA: TGCAGCGTTAACAGGGGCTACGAGCAGTACTTC; CDR3 protein: CSVNRGYEQYF
V gene: TRBV7-2; J gene: TRBJ2-3; clone size: .; D gene: TRBD2; CDR3 DNA: TGTGCCAGCAGCTTGTGGACTAGCGGGCTTAGCACAGATACGCAGTATTTT; CDR3 protein: CASSLWTSGLSTDTQYF
V gene: TRBV29-1; J gene: TRBJ1-5; clone size: .; D gene: TRBD1; CDR3 DNA: TGCAGCGTTGAAGCGCGGGACAGACATAGCAATCAGCCCCAGCATTTT; CDR3 protein: CSVEARDRHSNQPQHF
V gene: TRBV28; J gene: TRBJ2-3; clone size: .; D gene: .; CDR3 DNA: TGTGCCAGCAGTTTACTTACGCACCGTCCAGATACGCAGTATTTT; CDR3 protein: CASSLLTHRPDTQYF
V gene: TRBV30; J gene: TRBJ1-2; clone size: .; D gene: .; CDR3 DNA: TGTGCCTGGAGTAAGGTAGTAAACACGTTCTACACCTTC; CDR3 protein: CAWSKVVNTFYTF